The 10 T cell receptor beta chains presented below share a single source sample, sequenced in a study of blood T cell repertoires in COVID-19. Using immunoSEQ multiplex PCR, the repertoire was profiled, and TCRdb retains in-frame clones only, with some absent. The sample records under 70,000 clones, approximately 80% being singletons. The sample consisted of peripheral blood. These receptor sequences come from a woman older than 75 with active or convalescent COVID-19.

The V and J genes are TRBV5-1 and TRBJ1-2; 8 bases agree with TRBD1. The CDR3 contains 15 residues. V lost 5 bases, J lost 4 bases, and 10 bases stayed unmatched. The germline V gene has CDR1 SGHRS and CDR2 YFSETQ. This chain's CDR3 is CASRPGQGFIYGYTF. As DNA, the CDR3 is TGCGCCAGCAGACCTGGACAGGGCTTTATCTATGGCTACACCTTC.

This chain links TRBV5-1 with TRBJ1-4, with D maybe TRBD1 (5 bases). V lost 2 bases and J lost 5, with 10 bases in between. Germline CDR1 is SGHRS and CDR2 is YFSETQ. This CDR3 spans 14 amino acids. CDR3 bases: TGCGCCAGCAGCTTCAGGGAACCAAATGAAAAACTGTTTTTT. It encodes CASSFREPNEKLFF.

This rearrangement joins TRBV27 to TRBJ1-1; TRBD1 agrees at 10 bases. The V gene end was trimmed by 5 bases and the J gene end by 5 bases; junction bases not matched to a gene: 8. There are 15 residues in the CDR3. Germline CDR1 reads MNHEY; CDR2 reads SMNVEV (reference sequence). The CDR3, as DNA: TGTGCCAGCAGTCCGGGGACAGGGGTTGGGACTGAAGCTTTCTTT. Its protein is CASSPGTGVGTEAFF.

The J gene is TRBJ2-6, the V gene TRBV2; D perhaps matches TRBD1 (6 bases). The CDR3 covers 16 residues. From germline, CDR1 is SNHLY and CDR2 FYNNEI. V lost 6 bases and J lost 0, with 12 bases in between. The CDR3 loop reads CASRIQGGSGANVLTF. The CDR3 DNA sequence: TGTGCCAGCAGGATACAGGGCGGCTCTGGGGCCAACGTCCTGACTTTC. Drawing the rest from reference TRBV2 and TRBJ2-6, the complete variable domain is EPEVTQTPSHQVTQMGQEVILRCVPISNHLYFYWYRQILGQKVEFLVSFYNNEISEKSEIFDDQFSVERPDGSNFTLKIRSTKLEDSAMYFCASRIQGGSGANVLTFGAGSRLTVL.

The chain links TRBV5-1 to TRBJ1-2, with a possible D match to TRBD1 (5 bases). Germline-derived CDR1 and CDR2 are SGHRS and YFSETQ. This CDR3 has 14 residues. Between the trimmed V and J ends, which lost 4 bases and 4 bases, there was a span of 14 bases. This CDR3 is CASSPGEGSYGYTF. CDR3 DNA sequence: TGCGCCAGCAGCCCTGGGGAGGGGAGCTATGGCTACACCTTC.

This clone was counted a few times. V usage is TRBV10-3 and J usage is TRBJ1-2; D not resolved. Germline V CDR1 and CDR2: ENHRY, SYGVKD. V was cut by 2 bases and J by 10 bases, with 11 bases left in between. CDR3 length: 12 amino acids. The CDR3 DNA follows: TGTGCCATCAGTGAGCCACCGCGAGACTACACCTTC. Its translation is CAISEPPRDYTF.

This chain uses TRBV3-1 (or the pseudogene TRBV3-2) with TRBJ1-6, with no clear D. Germline V gene lookup returns CDR1 LGHDT and CDR2 YNNKEL (reference sequence). This CDR3 has 13 residues. The ends were cut back, 4 bases at V and 6 bases at J, with 7 bases in the middle. The CDR3 nucleotides are TGTGCCAGCAGCCCCCTGAGTAATTCACCCCTCCACTTT. Translating gives CASSPLSNSPLHF.

V and J are TRBV12-5 and TRBJ2-1, with TRBD1 as a possible D gene (6 bases). V was trimmed by 1 base and J by 0 bases, leaving 13 bases between them. Germline V gives CDR1 LGHNT, CDR2 FRNRAP. CDR3 size: 17 residues. CDR3 sequence: CASGLETDRLSYNEQFF. The CDR3 coding sequence is TGTGCTAGTGGTTTGGAGACTGACAGGCTCTCCTACAATGAGCAGTTCTTC.

The chain recombines TRBV5-1 with TRBJ1-4; weak D call: TRBD1 (5 bases). The CDR3 loop spans 15 amino acids. The V gene's germline CDR1 is SGHRS and CDR2 YFSETQ. V lost 2 bases and J lost 7, with 15 bases in between. The CDR3 nucleotides read TGCGCCAGCAGCTTCCGGCAGGGTGATAGTGAAAAACTGTTTTTT. Translation: CASSFRQGDSEKLFF.

The rearrangement links TRBV20-1 to TRBJ2-1; 7 nucleotides align to TRBD1. V lost 3 bases, J lost 3 bases, and 5 bases stayed unmatched. This CDR3 is 14 amino acids long. CDR1 DFQATT and CDR2 SNEGSKA come from the germline V gene (reference sequence). CDR3 bases: TGCAGTGCTAGTGAACAGGGGCTCTACAATGAGCAGTTCTTC. Amino acids: CSASEQGLYNEQFF.